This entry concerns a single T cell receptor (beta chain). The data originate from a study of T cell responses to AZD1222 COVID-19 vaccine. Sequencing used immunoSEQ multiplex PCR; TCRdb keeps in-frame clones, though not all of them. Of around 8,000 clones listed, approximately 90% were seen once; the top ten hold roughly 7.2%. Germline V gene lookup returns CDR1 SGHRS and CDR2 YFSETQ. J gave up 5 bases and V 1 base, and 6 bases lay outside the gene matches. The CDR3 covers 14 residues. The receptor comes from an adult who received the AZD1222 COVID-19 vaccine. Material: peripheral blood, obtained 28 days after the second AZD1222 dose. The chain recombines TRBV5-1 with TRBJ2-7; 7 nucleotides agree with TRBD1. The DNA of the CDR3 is TGCGCCAGCAGCTTGACACAGGGGACCCACGAGCAGTACTTC. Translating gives CASSLTQGTHEQYF. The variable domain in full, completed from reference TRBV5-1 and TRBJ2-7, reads KAGVTQTPRYLIKTRGQQVTLSCSPISGHRSVSWYQQTPGQGLQFLFEYFSETQRNKGNFPGRFSGRQFSNSRSEMNVSTLELGDSALYLCASSLTQGTHEQYFGPGTRLTVT.